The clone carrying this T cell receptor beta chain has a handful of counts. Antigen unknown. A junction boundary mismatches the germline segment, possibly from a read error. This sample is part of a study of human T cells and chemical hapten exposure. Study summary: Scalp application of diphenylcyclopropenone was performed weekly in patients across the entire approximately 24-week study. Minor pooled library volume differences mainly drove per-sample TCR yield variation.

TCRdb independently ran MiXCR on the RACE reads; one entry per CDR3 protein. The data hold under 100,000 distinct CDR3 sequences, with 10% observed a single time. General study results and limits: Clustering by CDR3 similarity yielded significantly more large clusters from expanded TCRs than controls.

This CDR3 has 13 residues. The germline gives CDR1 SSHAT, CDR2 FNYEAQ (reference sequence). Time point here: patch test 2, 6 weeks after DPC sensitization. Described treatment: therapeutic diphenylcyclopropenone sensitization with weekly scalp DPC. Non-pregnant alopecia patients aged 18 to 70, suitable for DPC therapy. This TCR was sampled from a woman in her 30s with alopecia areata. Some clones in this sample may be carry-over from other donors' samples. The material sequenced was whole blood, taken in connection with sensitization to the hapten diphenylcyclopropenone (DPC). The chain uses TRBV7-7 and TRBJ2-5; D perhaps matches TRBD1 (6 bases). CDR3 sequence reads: CASSLDRQETQYF. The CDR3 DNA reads TGTGCTAGCAGCCTGGACAGACAAGAGACCCAGTACTTC.